The rows below give T cell receptor beta chains drawn from one sample of a study of control samples from healthy donors and cancer patients. Using immunoSEQ multiplex PCR, the repertoire was profiled, and TCRdb retains in-frame clones only, with some absent. The data show 390,000 or so clones, 90% seen once. The sequenced sample was PBMCs. The receptors originated from a man in his forties with head and neck cancer. Each CDR3 is given with its conserved first and last residue.

j_call,v_call,cdr3_aa
TRBJ2-5,TRBV7-3,CASSIGGEETQYF
TRBJ1-2,TRBV28,CASSLLVGGGYTF
TRBJ2-7,TRBV28,CASLEGRSYEQYF
TRBJ2-2,TRBV5-8,CASRALGVATGELFF
TRBJ2-7,TRBV5-5,CASSLDWSISSYEQYF
TRBJ1-2,TRBV19,CASSVGLSGYTF
TRBJ2-3,TRBV6-5,CASLGRLAVPSTQYF
TRBJ1-1,TRBV29-1,CSARQRFTEAFF
TRBJ1-2,TRBV28,CASSKGQGSSGYTF
TRBJ2-7,TRBV7-9,CASSLVAKPSEQYF
TRBJ1-1,TRBV11-2,CASSLGPPGNTEAFF
TRBJ2-1,TRBV10-1,CASSESGRGEHEQFF
TRBJ1-1,TRBV7-2,CASSWGDRAEAFF
TRBJ2-7,TRBV30,CAWTWTGGYEQYF
TRBJ1-6,TRBV4-3,CASSQGDSSSYNSPLHF
TRBJ2-1,TRBV7-2,CASSLGLADGYEQFF
TRBJ2-3,TRBV10-1,CASSEVRGTDTQYF
TRBJ1-5,TRBV6-2/TRBV6-3,CASSYEANQPQHF
TRBJ2-4,TRBV6-1,CASSDGAGLDIQYF
TRBJ2-7,TRBV5-1,CASSSGSGGSYEQYF
TRBJ2-5,TRBV5-1,CASSFALLAGGEETQYF
TRBJ1-3,TRBV2,CASRTGPGNTIYF
TRBJ1-1,TRBV5-4,CASSLSSGMNTEAFF
TRBJ2-3,TRBV5-6,CASSRRGGSNTDTQYF
TRBJ2-5,TRBV19,CASSSRDSKKTQYF
TRBJ1-1,TRBV7-2,CASSFSRGLNTEAFF
TRBJ2-7,TRBV9,CASSVMSKSYEQYF
TRBJ1-1,TRBV2,CASSGFGAFF
TRBJ1-1,TRBV6-1,CASSDSGYTEAFF
TRBJ2-1,TRBV4-2,CASSGRTSGGYNEQFF
TRBJ2-1,TRBV5-6,CASSLWAGEHYNEQFF
TRBJ2-1,TRBV6-2/TRBV6-3,CASSLLGSSYNEQFF
TRBJ1-6,TRBV7-9,CASSLDWLNSPLHF
TRBJ1-2,TRBV9,CASSAGLAGVYGYTF
TRBJ1-2,TRBV25-1,CASSESWGTGYTF
TRBJ1-4,TRBV20-1,CSVISNEKLFF
TRBJ1-6,TRBV3-1/TRBV3-2,CASSQDPYRRHNSPLHF
TRBJ2-7,TRBV27,CASSSGFGADRSQYF
TRBJ1-1,TRBV5-4,CASSLKGQYTAEAFF
TRBJ1-1,TRBV18,CASSPRQIPGTEAFF
TRBJ1-1,TRBV14,CASSQVLGNTEAFF
TRBJ1-5,TRBV9,CASSVDWEYNQPQHF
TRBJ2-1,TRBV19,CASSIAGNEQFF
TRBJ2-1,TRBV9,CASSVGQGYNEQFF
TRBJ2-3,TRBV28,CASSYGQGTDTQYF
TRBJ1-2,TRBV23-1,CASSQSKIPGYNYGYTF
TRBJ2-5,TRBV6-5,CASSRGGSETQYF
TRBJ1-5,TRBV18,CASSLDGRSNQPQHF
TRBJ2-7,TRBV30,CAWRPSGGPGYEQYF
TRBJ2-2,TRBV19,CASSATNTGELFF
TRBJ2-6,TRBV19,CASTPVGTGGSGANVLTF
TRBJ1-5,TRBV4-1,CASSQDSGTYQPQHF
TRBJ2-1,TRBV19,CASRSSGGATSNEQFF
TRBJ1-5,TRBV19,CASSVGTGHSNQPQHF
TRBJ2-7,TRBV5-1,CASSTPGQGNEQYF
TRBJ2-3,TRBV25-1,CAGSDYGGTDTQYF
TRBJ1-2,TRBV29-1,CSVEPSGGGYGYTF
TRBJ2-1,TRBV6-4,CASSDGTGGSSYNEQFF
TRBJ1-5,TRBV19,CASSRSGQLQHF